The TCR beta chain described here comes from a study of cytomegalovirus exposure and HLA in healthy donors. The CDR3 is 13 amino acids. Germline V gives CDR1 MNHEY, CDR2 SVGAGI. Trimming left V 5 bases short and J 8 bases short, with 15 bases between. 13 Jbeta primers and 60 Vbeta primers were used for the PCR. Produced via immunoSEQ multiplex PCR; TCRdb's table is partial and in-frame only. Of under 200,000 clones listed, approximately 82% are singletons. The chain has TRBV6-5 and TRBJ1-2; D may be TRBD1 (6 bases). The sequencing input was PBMCs. This clonotype was obtained from a man aged 40-50 years in good health and CMV-seropositive. CDR3 bases: TGTGCCAGCAGTCCGGGGACACCTCGGGGCTACACCTTC. Translation: CASSPGTPRGYTF.